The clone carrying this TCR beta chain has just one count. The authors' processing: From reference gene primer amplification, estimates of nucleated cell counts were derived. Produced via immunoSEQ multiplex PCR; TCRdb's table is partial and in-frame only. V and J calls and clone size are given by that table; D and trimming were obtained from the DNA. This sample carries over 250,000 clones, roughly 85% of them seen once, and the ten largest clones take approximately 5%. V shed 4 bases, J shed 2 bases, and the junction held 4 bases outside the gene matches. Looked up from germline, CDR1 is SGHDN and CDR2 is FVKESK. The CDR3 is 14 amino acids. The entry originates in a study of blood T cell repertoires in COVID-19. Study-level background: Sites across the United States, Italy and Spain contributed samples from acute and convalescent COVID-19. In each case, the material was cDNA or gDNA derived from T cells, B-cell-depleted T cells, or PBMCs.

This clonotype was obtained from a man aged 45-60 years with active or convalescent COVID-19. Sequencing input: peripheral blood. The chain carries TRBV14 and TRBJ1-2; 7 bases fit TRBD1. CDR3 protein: CASSPRGKNYGYTF. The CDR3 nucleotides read TGTGCCAGCAGCCCCAGGGGGAAAAACTATGGCTACACCTTC.